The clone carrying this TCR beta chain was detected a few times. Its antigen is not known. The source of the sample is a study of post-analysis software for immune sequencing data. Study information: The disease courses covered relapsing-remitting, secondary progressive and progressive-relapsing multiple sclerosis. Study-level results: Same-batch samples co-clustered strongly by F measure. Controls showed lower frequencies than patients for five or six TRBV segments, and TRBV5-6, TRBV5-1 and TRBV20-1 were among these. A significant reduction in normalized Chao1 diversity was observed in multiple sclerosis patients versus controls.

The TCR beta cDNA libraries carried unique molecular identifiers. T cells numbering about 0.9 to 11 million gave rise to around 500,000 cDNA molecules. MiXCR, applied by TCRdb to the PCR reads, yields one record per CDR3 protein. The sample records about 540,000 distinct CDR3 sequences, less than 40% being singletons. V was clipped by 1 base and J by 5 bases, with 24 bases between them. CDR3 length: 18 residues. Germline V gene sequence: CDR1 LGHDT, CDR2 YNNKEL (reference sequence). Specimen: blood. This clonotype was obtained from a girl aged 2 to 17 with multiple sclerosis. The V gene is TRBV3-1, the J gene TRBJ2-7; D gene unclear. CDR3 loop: CASSQGAVKLVGFNEQYF. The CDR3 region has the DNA TGTGCCAGCAGCCAAGGTGCCGTCAAACTGGTCGGCTTTAACGAGCAGTACTTC.